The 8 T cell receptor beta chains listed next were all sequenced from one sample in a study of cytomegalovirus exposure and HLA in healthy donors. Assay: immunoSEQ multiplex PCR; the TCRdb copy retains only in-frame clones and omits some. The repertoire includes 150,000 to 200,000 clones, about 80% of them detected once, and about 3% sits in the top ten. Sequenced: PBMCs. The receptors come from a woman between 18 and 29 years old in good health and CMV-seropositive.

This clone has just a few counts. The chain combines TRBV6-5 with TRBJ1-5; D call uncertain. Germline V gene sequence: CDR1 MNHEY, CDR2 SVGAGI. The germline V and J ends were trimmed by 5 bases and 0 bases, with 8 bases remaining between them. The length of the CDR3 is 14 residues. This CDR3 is CASSLLYSNQPQHF. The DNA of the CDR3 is TGTGCCAGCAGTCTATTATATAGCAATCAGCCCCAGCATTTT.

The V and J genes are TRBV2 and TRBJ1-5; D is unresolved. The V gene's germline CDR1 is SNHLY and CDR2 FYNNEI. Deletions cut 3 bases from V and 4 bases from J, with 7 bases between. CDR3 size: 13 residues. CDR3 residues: CASSDFPNQPQHF. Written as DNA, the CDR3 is TGTGCCAGCAGTGATTTCCCTAATCAGCCCCAGCATTTT.

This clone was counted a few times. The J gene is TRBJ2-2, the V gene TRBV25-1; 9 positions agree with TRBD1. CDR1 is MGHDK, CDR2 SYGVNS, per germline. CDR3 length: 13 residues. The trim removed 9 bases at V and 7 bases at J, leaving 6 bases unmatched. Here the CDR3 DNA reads TGTGCCAGTCGGACAGGGGCGGTCGGGGAGCTGTTTTTT. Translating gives CASRTGAVGELFF.

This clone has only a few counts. The CDR3 nucleotides read TGTGCCAGCAGCGCCGGGACAGGGGGCGAGCAGTACTTC. Its translation: CASSAGTGGEQYF. This sequence joins TRBV7-6 and TRBJ2-7, with 11 bases aligning to TRBD1. The germline gives CDR1 SGHVS, CDR2 FNYEAQ. This CDR3 is 13 amino acids long. The trim removed 5 bases at V and 6 bases at J, leaving 3 bases unmatched.

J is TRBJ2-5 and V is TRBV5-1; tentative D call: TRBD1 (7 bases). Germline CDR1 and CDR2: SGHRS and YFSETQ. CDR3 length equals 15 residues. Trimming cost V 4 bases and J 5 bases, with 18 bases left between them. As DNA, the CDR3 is TGCGCCAGCAGCCACGCGTCGACAGGGAGGGAGACCCAGTACTTC. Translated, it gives CASSHASTGRETQYF.

The chain's CDR3 is CATSPRSASYGYTF. The CDR3 nucleotides read TGTGCCACCTCCCCCCGCAGCGCCTCCTATGGCTACACCTTC. The V call is TRBV2, the J call TRBJ1-2; D gene uncertain. CDR3 length: 14 residues. Germline V gives CDR1 SNHLY, CDR2 FYNNEI. V lost 10 bases, J lost 4 bases, and 19 bases lay in between. The whole variable domain, filled in from reference TRBV2 and TRBJ1-2, reads EPEVTQTPSHQVTQMGQEVILRCVPISNHLYFYWYRQILGQKVEFLVSFYNNEISEKSEIFDDQFSVERPDGSNFTLKIRSTKLEDSAMYFCATSPRSASYGYTFGSGTRLTVV.

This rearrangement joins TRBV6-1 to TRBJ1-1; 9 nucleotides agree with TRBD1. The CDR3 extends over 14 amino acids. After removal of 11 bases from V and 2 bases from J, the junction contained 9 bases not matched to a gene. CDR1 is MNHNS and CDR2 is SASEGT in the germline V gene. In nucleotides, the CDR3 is TGTGCCGGGGGACAGGGATTCCATAACACTGAAGCTTTCTTT. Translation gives CAGGQGFHNTEAFF.

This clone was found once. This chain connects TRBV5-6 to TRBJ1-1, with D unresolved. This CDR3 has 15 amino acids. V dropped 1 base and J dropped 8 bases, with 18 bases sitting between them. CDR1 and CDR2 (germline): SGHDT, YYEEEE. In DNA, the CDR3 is TGTGCCAGCAGCTTGAATCCCCGTGGTGGGGAGGAAGCTTTCTTT. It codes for CASSLNPRGGEEAFF.